These 28 T cell receptor beta chains came from one sample sequenced in a study of early T cells in non-severe SARS-CoV-2 infection. Each CDR3 protein is one row after TCRdb ran MiXCR on the 5' RACE reads. The sample comprises about 94,000 distinct CDR3 sequences, roughly 13% of which are singletons, and approximately 2.3% rests with the top ten. The sequenced sample was whole blood. The origin of the receptors is an adult who was a healthcare worker with PCR-confirmed SARS-CoV-2 infection or an uninfected control (not recorded which).

This clonotype appeared many times. The gene calls are TRBV6-6 and TRBJ2-7; the D gene is possibly TRBD1 (5 bases). The CDR3 loop spans 15 amino acids. Trimming cost V 2 bases and J 0 bases, with 11 bases left between them. Germline CDR1 and CDR2: MNHNY and SVGAGI (reference sequence). This CDR3 is CASSYDSHYSYEQYF. CDR3 bases: TGTGCCAGCAGTTACGACAGTCACTACTCCTACGAGCAGTACTTC.

This clonotype was found a few times. This rearrangement joins TRBV3-2 to TRBJ2-5; TRBD1 reflects the table's D call only, with no check against the DNA. TRBV3-2 is a recognized pseudogene. There are 16 residues in the CDR3. The CDR3 DNA follows: TGTGCCAGCAACCTAAAAGCGGGGCGGGTCCAAGAGACCCAGTACTTC. Translation: CASNLKAGRVQETQYF.

This chain joins TRBV29-1 and TRBJ2-7; 8 bases map to TRBD1. The ends lost 6 bases at V and 7 bases at J; junction bases unmatched: 5. This CDR3 is 11 amino acids long. CDR1 and CDR2 (germline): SQVTM, ANQGSEA. The CDR3: CSVGTGGEQYF. The CDR3 coding sequence is TGCAGCGTAGGGACAGGAGGGGAGCAGTACTTC.

This CDR3 reads CAIRPGTGMKNTEAFF. In DNA, the CDR3 is TGTGCCATCAGGCCGGGGACAGGGATGAAGAACACTGAAGCTTTCTTT. This chain links TRBV10-3 with TRBJ1-1; TRBD1 aligns across 9 bases. The CDR3 length is 16 residues. CDR1 ENHRY and CDR2 SYGVKD come from the germline V gene. J lost 1 base, V lost 6 bases, and 9 bases had no gene match.

This clonotype was counted at least ten times. The chain joins TRBV7-2 to TRBJ2-7, with D perhaps TRBD1 (6 bases). The germline gives CDR1 SGHTA, CDR2 FQGNSA. Trimming stripped 5 bases from V and 4 bases from J, with 21 bases between. This CDR3 comprises 16 residues. The CDR3: CASSPRGSRVGYEQYF. CDR3 bases: TGTGCCAGCAGCCCCAGGGGCAGCAGGGTTGGTTACGAGCAGTACTTC.

This clonotype was recorded many times. The chain has TRBV12-3 or TRBV12-4 and TRBJ1-2; weak D call: TRBD1 (5 bases). CDR3 length: 13 residues. V was shortened by 6 bases and J by 8 bases, with 16 bases between the two germline ends. CDR3 sequence reads: CASSMGGLRGYTF. CDR3 coding DNA: TGTGCCAGCAGCATGGGGGGACTGCGCGGCTACACCTTC.

Remarks on this clonotype: The junction departs from the called germline gene at one end, perhaps through a read error. The chain is built from TRBV12-3 or TRBV12-4 and TRBJ1-3; D is ambiguous. The CDR3 sequence is 15 residues long. In nucleotides, the CDR3 is TGTGCCAGCAGTCGGCGTAATTGGTCTGGAAAGACCATATATTTT. Protein product: CASSRRNWSGKTIYF.

The CDR3 here is CASSQDGPEPRGRHGYTF. CDR3 nucleotides: TGCGCCAGCAGCCAAGATGGCCCCGAACCCAGGGGACGCCATGGCTACACCTTC. This rearrangement joins TRBV4-3 to TRBJ1-2; weak D call: TRBD1 (6 bases). Trimming shortened V by 0 bases and J by 6 bases, and 23 bases separated the two germline ends. CDR1 is LGHNA, CDR2 YSLEER, per germline. This CDR3 has 18 residues.

This chain uses TRBV10-3 with TRBJ2-2, with TRBD1 identical over 10 bases. After removal of 9 bases from V and 4 bases from J, the junction contained 8 bases not matched to a gene. The CDR3 runs to 15 residues. Germline V gene data show CDR1 as ENHRY and CDR2 as SYGVKD. CDR3 sequence: CAIQTGGPGTGELFF. DNA of the CDR3: TGTGCCATACAGACAGGGGGCCCGGGCACCGGGGAGCTGTTTTTT.

This clonotype has a count of ten or more. V gene TRBV2 combines with J gene TRBJ2-7; D may match TRBD1 or TRBD2 (5 bases each). This CDR3 is built from 14 residues. The V end was cut by 8 bases, the J end by 5 bases, with 19 bases between. The germline CDR1 and CDR2 sequences are SNHLY and FYNNEI. CDR3 bases: TGTGCCAGCGGCCGACGGCAGCTGGGGGACGAGCAGTACTTC. This codes for CASGRRQLGDEQYF. Complete variable domain (other parts from reference TRBV2 and TRBJ2-7): EPEVTQTPSHQVTQMGQEVILRCVPISNHLYFYWYRQILGQKVEFLVSFYNNEISEKSEIFDDQFSVERPDGSNFTLKIRSTKLEDSAMYFCASGRRQLGDEQYFGPGTRLTVT.

Only a few counts were recorded for this clonotype. This chain links TRBV7-3 with TRBJ2-6; no firm D call. Trimming stripped 11 bases from V and 0 bases from J, with 8 bases between. The CDR3 extends over 13 amino acids. CDR1 and CDR2 (germline): SGHTA, FQGTGA. CDR3 coding DNA: TGTGCCGGTCGTGACTCTGGGGCCAACGTCCTGACTTTC. Translation: CAGRDSGANVLTF.

The chain is built from TRBV20-1 and TRBJ2-3, with D possibly TRBD2 on 6 matching bases. The CDR3 totals 15 residues. The V gene's germline CDR1 is DFQATT and CDR2 SNEGSKA (reference sequence). Trimming removed 4 bases from V and 1 base from J, with 15 bases in between. Here the CDR3 DNA reads TGCAGTGCTATCCCCGGGACTTCTCGCACAGATACGCAGTATTTT. Its translation: CSAIPGTSRTDTQYF.

The chain is built from TRBV6-5 and TRBJ2-2, with 7 bases that match TRBD1. The V segment lost 5 bases and the J segment 13 bases; nucleotides outside the gene matches: 10. Germline values: CDR1 MNHEY, CDR2 SVGAGI. The CDR3 has 13 amino acids. CDR3 sequence (DNA): TGTGCCAGCAGTACAGGGGCCCCAAGGGTGCTGTTTTTT. As protein: CASSTGAPRVLFF.

This clonotype was recorded many times. At one end, the junction sequence differs from germline, possibly due to a read error. This chain links TRBV14 with TRBJ2-7; D is unclear. Germline lookup yields CDR1 SGHDN and CDR2 FVKESK. The CDR3 spans 14 residues. The CDR3 DNA follows: TGTGCCAGCAGCCAACGCGCGGTCGCCTACGAACAGTACTTC. Residues: CASSQRAVAYEQYF.

The chain employs TRBV5-1 and TRBJ2-1; D possibly uses TRBD1 or TRBD2 (5 bases each). Trimming left V 0 bases short and J 9 bases short, with 7 bases between. The V gene's germline CDR1 is SGHRS and CDR2 YFSETQ. CDR3 length: 12 amino acids. The CDR3 coding sequence is TGCGCCAGCAGCTTGGGGGGACGTGAGCAGTTCTTC. Amino acid sequence: CASSLGGREQFF.

The J gene is TRBJ2-7, the V gene TRBV15, with TRBD1 as a possible D gene (7 bases). The CDR3 length is 14 residues. CDR1 LNHNV and CDR2 YYDKDF come from the germline V gene (reference sequence). V was pared by 3 bases and J by 3 bases, with 12 bases between. The CDR3 DNA reads as TGTGCCACCAGCAGCCCAGGGGGGCTCTACGAGCAGTACTTC. Translated, it gives CATSSPGGLYEQYF.

This clonotype was found a few times. This CDR3 is CASSLSGGITEAFF. The CDR3 DNA reads as TGTGCCAGCAGCTTAAGTGGGGGAATCACTGAAGCTTTCTTT. The chain couples TRBV7-2 to TRBJ1-1; TRBD1 might be the D (5 bases). CDR3 size: 14 residues. Germline-derived CDR1 and CDR2 are SGHTA and FQGNSA. V was cut by 2 bases and J by 4 bases, with 11 bases left in between.

This clonotype appeared a few times. The chain has TRBV20-1 and TRBJ1-6, with 7 nucleotides matching TRBD1. The CDR3 spans 17 residues. After removal of 2 bases from V and 0 bases from J, the junction contained 7 bases not matched to a gene. Germline loops: CDR1 DFQATT, CDR2 SNEGSKA (reference sequence). The CDR3 loop reads CSARTPGQSSYNSPLHF. CDR3 sequence (DNA): TGCAGTGCTAGAACCCCGGGACAGAGCTCCTATAATTCACCCCTCCACTTT.

This clonotype was seen at least ten times. The genes are TRBV11-1 and TRBJ2-3; TRBD1 agrees at 11 bases. The trim removed 3 bases at V and 2 bases at J, leaving 4 bases unmatched. The length of the CDR3 is 16 residues. Germline V lookup: CDR1 SGHAT, CDR2 FQDESV (reference sequence). The CDR3 protein is CASSFGQGAFTDTQYF. The CDR3 coding sequence is TGTGCCAGCAGCTTCGGACAGGGGGCATTCACAGATACGCAGTATTTT.

CDR3 loop: CASSQEGGRTNTEAFF. The CDR3, as DNA: TGTGCCAGCAGCCAGGAAGGGGGCCGCACGAACACTGAAGCTTTCTTT. The chain uses TRBV3-1 and TRBJ1-1; 7 nucleotides agree with TRBD1. The CDR3 spans 16 residues. Germline lookup yields CDR1 LGHDT and CDR2 YNNKEL (reference sequence). The V segment lost 3 bases and the J segment 1 base; nucleotides outside the gene matches: 8. Filled out from reference TRBV3-1 and TRBJ1-1, the complete variable domain reads DTAVSQTPKYLVTQMGNDKSIKCEQNLGHDTMYWYKQDSKKFLKIMFSYNNKELIINETVPNRFSPKSPDKAHLNLHINSLELGDSAVYFCASSQEGGRTNTEAFFGQGTRLTVV.

This clonotype was detected ten times or more. V is TRBV4-2 and J is TRBJ1-1; D not certain. V was shortened by 0 bases and J by 4 bases, with 9 bases between the two germline ends. Germline CDR1 reads LGHNA; CDR2 reads YNFKEQ. This CDR3 is 14 amino acids long. This CDR3 is CASSQDALGTEAFF. For the CDR3, the DNA is TGTGCCAGCAGCCAAGATGCGTTGGGCACTGAAGCTTTCTTT.

This clonotype was detected ten times or more. Here the CDR3 DNA reads TGCAGCGTTGCGGGCTTGACGTACGAGGAGCAGTACTTC. It yields the protein CSVAGLTYEEQYF. J is TRBJ2-7 and V is TRBV29-1; D unresolved. V was shortened by 4 bases and J by 7 bases, with 17 bases between the two germline ends. The CDR3 totals 13 residues. Germline V gives CDR1 SQVTM, CDR2 ANQGSEA.

The sample holds many counts of this clonotype. The chain couples TRBV14 to TRBJ2-7; D gene uncertain. The CDR3 totals 11 residues. V gave up 1 base and J gave up 6 bases, with 4 bases separating them. Germline-derived CDR1 and CDR2 are SGHDN and FVKESK. The CDR3 sequence: CASSQAREQYF. The CDR3 nucleotides are TGTGCCAGCAGCCAAGCGCGCGAGCAGTACTTC.

This clonotype turned up a few times. The rearrangement uses TRBV4-3 and TRBJ1-4, with 8 bases identical to TRBD1. Trimming cost V 0 bases and J 7 bases; bases outside gene matches: 7. Germline V lookup: CDR1 LGHNA, CDR2 YSLEER. The CDR3 contains 16 residues. The chain's CDR3 is CASSQDLVQGAEKLFF. CDR3 DNA sequence: TGCGCCAGCAGCCAAGATTTAGTGCAGGGGGCTGAAAAACTGTTTTTT.

The V call is TRBV10-3, the J call TRBJ2-5; D possibly matches TRBD1 or TRBD2 (5 bases each). The CDR3 is made up of 13 amino acids. V lost 5 bases, J lost 4 bases, and 11 bases lay in between. Germline CDR1 reads ENHRY; CDR2 reads SYGVKD. CDR3 in amino acids: CAISTGTGETQYF. The CDR3 DNA reads as TGTGCCATCAGTACCGGGACGGGAGAGACCCAGTACTTC.

This clonotype was seen ten or more times. The chain has TRBV6-2 or TRBV6-3 and TRBJ1-2; weak D call: TRBD1 (5 bases). The germline V gene encodes CDR1 MNHEY and CDR2 SVGEGT. The V end lost 5 bases, the J end lost 2 bases, and 9 bases lay between the germline ends. The CDR3 loop spans 13 amino acids. CDR3 protein: CASSGTGNYGYTF. In DNA form, the CDR3 reads TGTGCCAGCAGTGGGACGGGGAACTATGGCTACACCTTC.

Only a few counts were recorded for this clonotype. This sequence joins TRBV6-4 and TRBJ2-1, with no clear D. The CDR3 contains 13 residues. From germline, CDR1 is MRHNA and CDR2 SNTAGT. V was trimmed by 4 bases and J by 7 bases, leaving 11 bases between them. CDR3 bases: TGTGCCAGCAGTGGGGAAGGTGGGAATGAGCAGTTCTTC. Encoded protein: CASSGEGGNEQFF.

J is TRBJ2-1 and V is TRBV28, with unresolved D. CDR1 MDHEN and CDR2 SYDVKM come from the germline V gene. CDR3 length equals 12 residues. Trimming shortened V by 3 bases and J by 10 bases, and 10 bases separated the two germline ends. Written as DNA, the CDR3 is TGTGCCAGCAGTTTTAAACCTGGCGAGCAGTTCTTC. This codes for CASSFKPGEQFF.